This entry concerns a single T cell receptor (beta chain). This entry is derived from a study of blood T cell repertoires in COVID-19. Across the whole study: COVID-19 samples from acute and convalescent phases originated in the United States, Italy and Spain. From T cells, B-cell-depleted T cells, or PBMCs came the material, which was cDNA or gDNA.

V was cut by 0 bases and J by 7 bases, with 13 bases left in between. The CDR3 covers 14 residues. Germline V gene sequence: CDR1 SGHRS, CDR2 YFSETQ. Per the original methods: Using reference gene primer amplification, nucleated cell counts were estimated. The data were produced by immunoSEQ multiplex PCR, yet TCRdb's version contains in-frame clones alone and is incomplete. V, J and clone size are those of that table, while D and trimming were read from the DNA. The sample holds some 140,000 clones; around 85% are singletons and the top ten take 3.5% to 5%. This rearrangement joins TRBV5-1 to TRBJ1-1, with D possibly matching TRBD1 (5 bases). Sequenced input: peripheral blood. The sequence came from a human donor in a cohort sampled during active COVID-19. CDR3 nucleotides: TGCGCCAGCAGCTTGGCTTTAGGGGTTGGTGAAGCTTTCTTT. It yields the protein CASSLALGVGEAFF.